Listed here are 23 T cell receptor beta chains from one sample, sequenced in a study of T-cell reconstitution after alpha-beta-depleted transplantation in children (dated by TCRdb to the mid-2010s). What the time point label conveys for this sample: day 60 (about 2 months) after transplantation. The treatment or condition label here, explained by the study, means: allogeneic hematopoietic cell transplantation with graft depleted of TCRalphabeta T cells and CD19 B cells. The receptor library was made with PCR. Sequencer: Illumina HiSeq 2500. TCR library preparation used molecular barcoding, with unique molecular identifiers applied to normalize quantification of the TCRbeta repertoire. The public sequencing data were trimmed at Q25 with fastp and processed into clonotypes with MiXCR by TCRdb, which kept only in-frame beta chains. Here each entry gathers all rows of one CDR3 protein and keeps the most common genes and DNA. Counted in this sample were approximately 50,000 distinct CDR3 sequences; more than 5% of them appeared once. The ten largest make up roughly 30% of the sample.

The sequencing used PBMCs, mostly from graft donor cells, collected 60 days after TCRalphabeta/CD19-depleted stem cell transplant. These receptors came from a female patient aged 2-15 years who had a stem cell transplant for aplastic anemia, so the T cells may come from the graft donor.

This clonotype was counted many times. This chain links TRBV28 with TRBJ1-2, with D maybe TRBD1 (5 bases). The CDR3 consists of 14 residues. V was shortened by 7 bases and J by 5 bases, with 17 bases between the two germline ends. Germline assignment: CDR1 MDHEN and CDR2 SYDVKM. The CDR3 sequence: CASTLGGKIYGYTF. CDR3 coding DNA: TGTGCCAGCACCTTGGGGGGGAAGATATATGGCTACACCTTC.

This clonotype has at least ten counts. The CDR3 protein is CASEWDRSYEQYF. DNA for the CDR3: TGTGCCAGCGAATGGGACCGCTCCTACGAGCAGTACTTC. V is TRBV6-6 and J is TRBJ2-7; D tentatively fits TRBD1 or TRBD2 (5 bases each). The CDR3 is made up of 13 amino acids. CDR1 is MNHNY and CDR2 is SVGAGI in the germline V gene (reference sequence). The V end lost 8 bases, the J end lost 0 bases, and 11 bases lay between the germline ends.

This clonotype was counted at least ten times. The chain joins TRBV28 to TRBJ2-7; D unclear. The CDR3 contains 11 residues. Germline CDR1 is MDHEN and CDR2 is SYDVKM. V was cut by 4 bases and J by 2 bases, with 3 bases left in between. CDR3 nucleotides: TGTGCCAGCAGTTCTCCCTACGAGCAGTACTTC. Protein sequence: CASSSPYEQYF.

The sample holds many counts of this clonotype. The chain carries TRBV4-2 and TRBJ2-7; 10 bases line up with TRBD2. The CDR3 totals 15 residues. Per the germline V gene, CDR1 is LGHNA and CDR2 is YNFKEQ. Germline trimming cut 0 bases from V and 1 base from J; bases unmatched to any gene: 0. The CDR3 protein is CASSQETSGSYEQYF. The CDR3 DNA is TGTGCCAGCAGCCAAGAGACTAGCGGGTCCTACGAGCAGTACTTC.

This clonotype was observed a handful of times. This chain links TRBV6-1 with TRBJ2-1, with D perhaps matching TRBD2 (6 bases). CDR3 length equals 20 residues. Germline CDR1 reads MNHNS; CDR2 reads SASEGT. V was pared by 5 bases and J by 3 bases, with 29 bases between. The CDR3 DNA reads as TGTGCCAGCAGTAATTTTCCGGGACCTATGACTAGGACTATCTACAATGAGCAGTTCTTC. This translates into CASSNFPGPMTRTIYNEQFF.

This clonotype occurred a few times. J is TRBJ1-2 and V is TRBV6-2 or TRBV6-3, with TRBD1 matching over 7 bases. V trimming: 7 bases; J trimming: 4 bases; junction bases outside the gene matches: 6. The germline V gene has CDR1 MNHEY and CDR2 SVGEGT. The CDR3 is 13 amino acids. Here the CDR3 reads CASTERDSYGYTF. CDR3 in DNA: TGTGCCAGCACCGAAAGGGACAGCTATGGCTACACCTTC.

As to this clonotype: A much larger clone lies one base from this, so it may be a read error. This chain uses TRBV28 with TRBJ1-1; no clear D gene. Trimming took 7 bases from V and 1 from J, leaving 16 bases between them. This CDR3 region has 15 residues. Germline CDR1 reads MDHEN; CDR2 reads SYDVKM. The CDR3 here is CASNSPRTQNTEAFF. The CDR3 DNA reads TGTGCCAGCAATTCCCCAAGAACCCAGAACACTGAAGCTTTCTTT.

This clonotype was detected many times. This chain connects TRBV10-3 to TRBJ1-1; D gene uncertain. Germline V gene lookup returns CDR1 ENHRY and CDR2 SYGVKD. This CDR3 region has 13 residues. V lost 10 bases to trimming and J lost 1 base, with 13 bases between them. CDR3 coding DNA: TGTGCCACCCAAGACGTAGCGAACACTGAAGCTTTCTTT. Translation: CATQDVANTEAFF.

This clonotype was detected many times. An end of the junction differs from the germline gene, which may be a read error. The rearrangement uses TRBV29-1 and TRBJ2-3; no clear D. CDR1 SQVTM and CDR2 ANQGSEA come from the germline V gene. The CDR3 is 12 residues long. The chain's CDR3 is CSVEESTDTQYF. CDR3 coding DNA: TGCAGCGTGGAAGAATCCACAGATACGCAGTATTTT.

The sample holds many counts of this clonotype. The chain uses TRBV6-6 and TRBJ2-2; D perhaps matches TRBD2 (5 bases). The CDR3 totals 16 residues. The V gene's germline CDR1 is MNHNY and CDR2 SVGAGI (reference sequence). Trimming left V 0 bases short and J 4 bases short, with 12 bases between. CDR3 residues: CASSYSAVRGTGELFF. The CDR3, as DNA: TGTGCCAGCAGTTACTCTGCGGTCCGGGGCACCGGGGAGCTGTTTTTT.

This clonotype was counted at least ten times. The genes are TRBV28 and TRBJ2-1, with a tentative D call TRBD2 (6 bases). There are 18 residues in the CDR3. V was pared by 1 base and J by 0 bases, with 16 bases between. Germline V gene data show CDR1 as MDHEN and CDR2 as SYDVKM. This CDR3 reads CASSLYPGLPSSYNEQFF. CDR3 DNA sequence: TGTGCCAGCAGTTTATACCCGGGACTCCCCAGCTCCTACAATGAGCAGTTCTTC.

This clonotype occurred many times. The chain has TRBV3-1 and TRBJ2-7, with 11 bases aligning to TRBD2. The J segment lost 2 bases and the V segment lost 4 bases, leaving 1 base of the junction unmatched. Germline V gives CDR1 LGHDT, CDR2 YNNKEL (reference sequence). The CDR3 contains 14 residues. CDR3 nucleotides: TGTGCCAGCAGCCCGACTAGCGGGGCCTACGAGCAGTACTTC. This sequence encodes CASSPTSGAYEQYF.

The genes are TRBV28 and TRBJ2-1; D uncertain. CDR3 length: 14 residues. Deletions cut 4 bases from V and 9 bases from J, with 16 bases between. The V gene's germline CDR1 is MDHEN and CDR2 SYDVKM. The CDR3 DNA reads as TGTGCCAGCAGTTCCCCCCCATCGTTACCTGAGCAGTTCTTC. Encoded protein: CASSSPPSLPEQFF.

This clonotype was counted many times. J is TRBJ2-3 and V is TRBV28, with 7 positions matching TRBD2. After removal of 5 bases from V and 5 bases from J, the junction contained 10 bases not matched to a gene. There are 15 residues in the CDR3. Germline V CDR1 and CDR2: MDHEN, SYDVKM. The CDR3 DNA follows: TGTGCCAGCAGTCTCCGGAGGATAGCGGGAGATACGCAGTATTTT. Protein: CASSLRRIAGDTQYF.

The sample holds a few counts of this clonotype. The CDR3 is CASSLKREGVQYF. CDR3 bases: TGTGCCAGCAGCTTAAAACGGGAGGGCGTGCAGTATTTT. The V and J genes are TRBV7-2 and TRBJ2-3, with TRBD2 matching 8 bases. Germline CDR1 is SGHTA and CDR2 is FQGNSA. The CDR3 consists of 13 residues. V was pared by 2 bases and J by 11 bases, with 6 bases of the junction left unmatched.

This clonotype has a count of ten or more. The CDR3: CASSLQGNTEAFF. The CDR3 nucleotides are TGTGCCAGCTCACTACAAGGGAACACTGAAGCTTTCTTT. V gene TRBV18 combines with J gene TRBJ1-1; the D is unclear. CDR3 length: 13 amino acids. Germline V CDR1 and CDR2: KGHSH, LQKENI. Trimming shortened V by 4 bases and J by 1 base, and 7 bases separated the two germline ends.

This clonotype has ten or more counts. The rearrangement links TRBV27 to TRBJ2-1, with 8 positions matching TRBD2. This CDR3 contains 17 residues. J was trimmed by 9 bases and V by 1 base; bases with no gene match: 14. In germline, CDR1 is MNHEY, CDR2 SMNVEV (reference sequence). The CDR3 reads CASSLWGTRGTGGEQFF. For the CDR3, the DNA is TGTGCCAGCAGTTTATGGGGGACTAGAGGGACGGGAGGTGAGCAGTTCTTC.

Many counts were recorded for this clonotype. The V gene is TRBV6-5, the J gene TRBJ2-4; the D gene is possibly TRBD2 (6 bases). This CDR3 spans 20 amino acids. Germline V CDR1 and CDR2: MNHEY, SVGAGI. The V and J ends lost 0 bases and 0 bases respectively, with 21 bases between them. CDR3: CASSYSGGRKGPLAKNIQYF. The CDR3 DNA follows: TGTGCCAGCAGTTACTCGGGGGGTAGGAAGGGACCCCTAGCCAAAAACATTCAGTACTTC.

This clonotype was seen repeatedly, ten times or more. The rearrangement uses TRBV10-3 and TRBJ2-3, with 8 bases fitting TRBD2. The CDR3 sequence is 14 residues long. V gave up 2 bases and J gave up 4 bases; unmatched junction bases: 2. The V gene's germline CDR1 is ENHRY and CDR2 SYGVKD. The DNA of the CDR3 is TGTGCCATCAGTGAGCGGGAGGGCCCAGATACGCAGTATTTT. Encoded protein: CAISEREGPDTQYF.

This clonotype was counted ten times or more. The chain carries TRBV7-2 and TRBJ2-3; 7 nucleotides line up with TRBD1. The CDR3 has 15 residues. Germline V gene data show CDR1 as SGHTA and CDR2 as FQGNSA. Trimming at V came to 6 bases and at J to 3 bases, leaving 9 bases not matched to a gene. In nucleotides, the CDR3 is TGTGCCAGCAGTCCACAGGGGTTAAAGACAGATACGCAGTATTTT. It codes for CASSPQGLKTDTQYF.

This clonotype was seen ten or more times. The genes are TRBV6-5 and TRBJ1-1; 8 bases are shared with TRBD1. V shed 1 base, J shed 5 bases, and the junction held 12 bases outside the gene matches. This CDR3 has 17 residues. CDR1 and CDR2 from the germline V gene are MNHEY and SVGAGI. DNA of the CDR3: TGTGCCAGCAGTTACTGGACGACAGGGGAAGTTAGAACTGAAGCTTTCTTT. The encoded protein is CASSYWTTGEVRTEAFF.

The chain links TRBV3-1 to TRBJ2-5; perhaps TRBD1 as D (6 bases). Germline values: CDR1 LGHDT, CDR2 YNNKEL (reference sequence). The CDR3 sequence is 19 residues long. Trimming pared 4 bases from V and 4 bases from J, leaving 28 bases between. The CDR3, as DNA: TGTGCCAGCAGCCGAGGTTGGCCGAGAAGGCAGGGGAAGAGAGAGACCCAGTACTTC. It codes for CASSRGWPRRQGKRETQYF.

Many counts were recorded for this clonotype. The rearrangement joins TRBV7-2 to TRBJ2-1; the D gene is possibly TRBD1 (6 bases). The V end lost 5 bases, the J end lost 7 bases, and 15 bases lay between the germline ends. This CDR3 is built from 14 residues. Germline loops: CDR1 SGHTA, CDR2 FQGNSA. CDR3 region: CASSTRPGTNEQFF. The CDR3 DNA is TGTGCCAGCAGCACTCGTCCAGGGACAAATGAGCAGTTCTTC.